This T cell receptor (beta chain) was captured in a study of early T cells in non-severe SARS-CoV-2 infection (dated by TCRdb to the early 2020s). Turning to the overall study: Because TCR sequencing relied on bulk RNA taken from unsorted whole blood, pairing of alpha and beta chains was not possible. Broad study findings and their caveats: Matching against VDJdb was skewed toward anti-spike CD8 responses, likely underestimated virus-specific expansions, and missed private and CD4 specificities.

The library was prepared using 5' RACE. Sequenced on a NextSeq 500. To correct for sequencing error and PCR bias, the TCR library protocol tagged individual cDNA molecules with unique molecular identifiers. Both TCR alpha and beta chains were sequenced, and tight co-correlation was observed between alpha and beta sequence abundances in each sample. The published analysis was carried out like this. V gene, J gene and CDR3 annotation of TCR sequences was performed with Decombinator V4. Expanded TCRs were defined as changing significantly between any two time points under a Poisson model with p below 0.0001. Abundances of TCRs were expressed as counts per million after normalisation to the total number of TCRs sequenced in each sample. TRAV1-2 paired with TRAJ12, TRAJ20 or TRAJ33 defined MAIT TCRs, while TRAV10 paired with TRAJ18 defined iNKT TCRs. VDJdb, accessed 1 November 2021, was searched for CMV, EBV and SARS-CoV-2 annotated TCRs, excluding TCRs annotated for multiple antigens. Through fastp at Q25 and MiXCR, TCRdb rebuilt clones from the public reads, retaining in-frame beta chains. Every distinct CDR3 protein forms one entry, paired with its most common genes and DNA. The V and J calls were not made by the authors but by TCRdb's processing. This sample lists about 54,000 distinct CDR3 sequences; approximately 6.3% were detected once. Clones ranked in the top ten supply roughly 5.6% of the sample.

This clonotype was recorded a few times. Its antigen has not been determined. Nothing much larger sits one base from this clone, and base qualities are not available. The study was a case-control design nested within a healthcare worker cohort in London, UK, with weekly nasopharyngeal swab PCR tests and blood sampling. Healthcare workers were recruited during the week of the UK lockdown, between 23 and 31 March 2020, and followed weekly for up to roughly 15 weeks. From the cysteine through the phenylalanine, the CDR3 covers 14 amino acids. Solely the CDR3 DNA is kept, with 42 bases framed from the first base. Via the germline V gene (reference sequence), CDR1 is SEHNR and CDR2 FQNEAQ. At the junction V is shortened by 1 base and J by 8 bases; bases outside the gene matches: 5.

The rearrangement joined TRBV7-9 to TRBJ1-2, with TRBD1 matching 9 junction bases. The TCR was taken from an adult who was a healthcare worker with PCR-confirmed SARS-CoV-2 infection or an uninfected control (not recorded which). The sequenced sample was whole blood, obtained at baseline. CDR3 protein: CASSLGDRVSGYTF. The DNA sequence is as follows: TGTGCCAGCAGCTTAGGGGACAGGGTTTCGGGCTACACCTTC.